The following is a TCR beta chain sequence with its context. Its antigen is not identified. The libraries were made with immunoSEQ version 4 in survey mode. Generated by immunoSEQ multiplex PCR, the TCRdb table keeps only in-frame clones and is missing some. The repertoire holds under 50,000 clones, with more than 80% as singletons. This sample was included in a study of persistence of HIV-infected CD4 T cells. The overall study: Anti-CD3/anti-CD28 stimulation activated a higher proportion of cells than antigen stimulation, with lower memory fraction.

Nonspecific anti-CD3/anti-CD28 bead stimulation represents the broad CD4+ T cell repertoire. Sorting of responding CD4+ T cells relied on upregulated CD40 ligand together with CD69. Undetectable plasma HIV-1 RNA below 50 copies/mL lasted at least 4 years. Study-wide findings and caveats: Bulk TCR data could not be restricted to HIV-1-infected CMV-responding cells. Antigen-responding cells were enriched for degenerate expanded CDR3beta sequences.

This CDR3 region has 13 residues. V lost 7 bases, J lost 2 bases, and 5 bases stayed unmatched. Germline values: CDR1 ENHRY, CDR2 SYGVKD. This chain uses TRBV10-3 with TRBJ2-7; TRBD1 agrees at 7 bases. The specimen comprised CD4+ T cells sorted from PBMCs after approximately 19-hour stimulation, sampled from a patient who received antiretroviral therapy. This receptor was identified in an adult woman with HIV who was CMV-seropositive. The chain's CDR3 is CAIMRTGAYEQYF. The CDR3 DNA reads TGTGCCATCATGCGGACAGGAGCCTACGAGCAGTACTTC.